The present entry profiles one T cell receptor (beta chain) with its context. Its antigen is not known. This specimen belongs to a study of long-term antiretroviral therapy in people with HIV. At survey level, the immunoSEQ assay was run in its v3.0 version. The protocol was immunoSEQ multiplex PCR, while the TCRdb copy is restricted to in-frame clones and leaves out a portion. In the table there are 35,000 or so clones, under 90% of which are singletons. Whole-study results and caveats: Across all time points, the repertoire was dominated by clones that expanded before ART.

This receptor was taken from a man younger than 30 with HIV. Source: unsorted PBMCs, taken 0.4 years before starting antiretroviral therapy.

The CDR3 coding sequence is TGTGCCAGTGGAAAGGGACAGGGGGGAGCGGCTAACTATGGCTACACCTTC. Protein sequence: CASGKGQGGAANYGYTF. This chain links TRBV19 with TRBJ1-2, with 11 positions matching TRBD1. Trimming removed 8 bases from V and 0 bases from J; junction bases left unmatched: 11. The CDR3 length is 17 residues. The germline V gene encodes CDR1 LNHDA and CDR2 SQIVND (reference sequence).